These 4 T cell receptor beta chains originate from one sample sequenced in a study of human T cells and chemical hapten exposure. In TCRdb, the RACE reads were re-called with MiXCR into one record per CDR3 protein. The sample contains a few hundred thousand distinct CDR3 sequences, 4.5% to 5.5% of which appear only once. Time point denoted: pre-sensitization, week 0. Sample treatment: therapeutic diphenylcyclopropenone sensitization with weekly scalp DPC. The starting material was whole blood, obtained in connection with sensitization to the hapten diphenylcyclopropenone (DPC). The receptors originated from a woman younger than 30 with alopecia areata. Some clones in this sample may be carry-over from other donors' samples.

The chain uses TRBV27 and TRBJ1-4; D is uncertain. In germline, CDR1 is MNHEY, CDR2 SMNVEV (reference sequence). There are 14 residues in the CDR3. V gave up 7 bases and J gave up 0 bases, with 9 bases separating them. Written as DNA, the CDR3 is TGTGCCAGCACCGCGGGGACAACTAATGAAAAACTGTTTTTT. Residues: CASTAGTTNEKLFF.

This clonotype was recorded a few times. This rearrangement joins TRBV5-6 to TRBJ1-5; D not resolved. Germline V gene data show CDR1 as SGHDT and CDR2 as YYEEEE. V was clipped by 0 bases and J by 7 bases, with 11 bases between them. The CDR3 totals 14 residues. CDR3 region: CASSLGSAGQPQHF. In DNA, the CDR3 is TGTGCCAGCAGCTTGGGTTCTGCGGGACAGCCCCAGCATTTT. The whole variable domain, filled in from reference TRBV5-6 and TRBJ1-5, reads DAGVTQSPTHLIKTRGQQVTLRCSPKSGHDTVSWYQQALGQGPQFIFQYYEEEERQRGNFPDRFSGHQFPNYSSELNVNALLLGDSALYLCASSLGSAGQPQHFGDGTRLSIL.

This clonotype has a handful of counts. CDR3 sequence reads: CASSLASQIVNYGYTF. The CDR3 region has the DNA TGTGCCAGCAGCTTAGCATCCCAGATTGTTAACTATGGCTACACCTTC. The chain carries TRBV7-9 and TRBJ1-2; D unclear. Per germline, CDR1 SEHNR and CDR2 FQNEAQ (reference sequence). This CDR3 has 16 residues. V lost 0 bases and J lost 1, with 12 bases in between.

The table lists this clonotype with a few counts. The chain carries TRBV4-3 and TRBJ1-3, with D possibly being TRBD1 (5 bases). Per the germline V gene, CDR1 is LGHNA and CDR2 is YSLEER. There are 18 residues in the CDR3. V gave up 0 bases and J gave up 3 bases, with 18 bases separating them. DNA for the CDR3: TGCGCCAGCAGCCAAGACCGGTCGGACACATACTTTGGAAACACCATATATTTT. Translating gives CASSQDRSDTYFGNTIYF.